This entry describes one TCR beta chain. The template was genomic DNA from peripheral blood, not RNA. Rearranged V-D-J TRB sequences were amplified with a mixed TRB-A/B primer pool. TCRdb analysed the multiplex PCR reads with MiXCR anew, one entry per CDR3 protein. Of some 10,000 distinct CDR3 sequences in the sample, roughly 40% were seen once. CDR1 MNHNS and CDR2 SASEGT come from the germline V gene. Trimming pared 1 base from V and 4 bases from J, leaving 10 bases between. This CDR3 spans 15 amino acids. The source of the sample is a study of T cell repertoires in aging, cancer and after chemotherapy.

V and J are TRBV6-1 and TRBJ1-4; D is perhaps TRBD1 (5 bases). The TCR comes from a human donor in good health. The sample comprised blood. CDR3 loop: CASSEGAGGNEKLFF. The CDR3 nucleotides read TGTGCCAGCAGTGAAGGGGCGGGGGGTAATGAAAAACTGTTTTTT.